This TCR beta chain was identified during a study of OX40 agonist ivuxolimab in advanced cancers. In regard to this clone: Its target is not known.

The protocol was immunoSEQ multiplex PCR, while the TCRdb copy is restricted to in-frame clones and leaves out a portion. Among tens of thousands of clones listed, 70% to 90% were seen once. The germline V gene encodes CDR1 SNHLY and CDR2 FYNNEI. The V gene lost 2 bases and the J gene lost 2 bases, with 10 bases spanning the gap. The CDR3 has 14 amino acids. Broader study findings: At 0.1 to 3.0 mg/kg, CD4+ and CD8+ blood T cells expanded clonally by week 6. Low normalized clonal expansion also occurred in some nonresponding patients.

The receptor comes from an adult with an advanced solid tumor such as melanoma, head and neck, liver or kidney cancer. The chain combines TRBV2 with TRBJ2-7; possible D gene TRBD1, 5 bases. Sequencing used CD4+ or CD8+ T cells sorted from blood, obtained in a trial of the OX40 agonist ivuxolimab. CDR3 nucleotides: TGTGCCAGCAGTGAATCAGAACAGGCCTACGAGCAGTACTTC. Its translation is CASSESEQAYEQYF.